The 25 T cell receptor beta chains reported below all come from one sample, sequenced in a study of blood T cells in healthy people across ages. Next came a second PCR, run for about 7 to 11 cycles, which used a sample-barcoded 5' primer along with a J-beta primer mix. From the 5' RACE reads, TCRdb called clonotypes with MiXCR, one entry per CDR3 protein. The sample contains fewer than 2,000,000 distinct CDR3 sequences, roughly 43% of which appear only once. Sequences were obtained from blood. These receptors all stem from a human donor in good health.

The rearrangement joins TRBV29-1 to TRBJ2-3; no firm D call. CDR1 SQVTM and CDR2 ANQGSEA come from the germline V gene. There are 12 residues in the CDR3. V lost 7 bases, J lost 1 base, and 9 bases lay in between. The CDR3 here is CSGASRTDTQYF. The CDR3 DNA is TGCAGCGGGGCCTCCCGCACAGATACGCAGTATTTT.

This sequence joins TRBV20-1 and TRBJ2-3; D uncertain. The CDR3 consists of 15 residues. V was clipped by 0 bases and J by 0 bases, with 10 bases between them. CDR1 DFQATT and CDR2 SNEGSKA come from the germline V gene (reference sequence). This CDR3 is CSARDRQTSTDTQYF. CDR3 coding DNA: TGCAGTGCTAGAGATCGCCAGACTAGCACAGATACGCAGTATTTT.

A single count supports this clonotype. The chain recombines TRBV7-3 with TRBJ2-1; 7 bases are shared with TRBD2. Germline V gene sequence: CDR1 SGHTA, CDR2 FQGTGA. J was trimmed by 7 bases and V by 4 bases; bases with no gene match: 10. The CDR3 consists of 15 residues. The CDR3 here is CASSSLGGVTNEQFF. Here the CDR3 DNA reads TGTGCCAGCAGCTCCCTTGGGGGGGTTACAAATGAGCAGTTCTTC.

J is TRBJ1-1 and V is TRBV4-3; maybe TRBD1 (5 bases). The germline gives CDR1 LGHNA, CDR2 YSLEER. V was trimmed by 0 bases and J by 5 bases, leaving 19 bases between them. The CDR3 length is 17 residues. In DNA, the CDR3 is TGCGCCAGCAGCCAAGATCAGAGGGGTACGGCGTGGACTGAAGCTTTCTTT. Its protein product is CASSQDQRGTAWTEAFF.

J is TRBJ2-3 and V is TRBV5-1, with D unresolved. V shed 0 bases and J shed 5 bases, with 10 bases lying between them. Germline V gives CDR1 SGHRS, CDR2 YFSETQ. The CDR3 has 14 residues. Here the CDR3 DNA reads TGCGCCAGCAGCTTGGGAACCAGGAGAGATACGCAGTATTTT. This codes for CASSLGTRRDTQYF.

Concerning this clonotype: A read error may produce the germline difference seen at one junction end. The rearrangement links TRBV6-5 to TRBJ2-4, with 9 bases that match TRBD1. CDR3 length: 14 residues. CDR1 is MNHEY, CDR2 SVGAGI, per germline. CDR3 nucleotides: TGTGTCAGCAGTCCTTCGACAGGGGGTAGCATTCAGTACTTC. This translates into CVSSPSTGGSIQYF.

This clonotype was detected a few times. The rearrangement links TRBV7-8 to TRBJ2-1; 7 bases fit TRBD1. J lost 7 bases, V lost 5 bases, and 11 bases had no gene match. The germline gives CDR1 SGHVS, CDR2 FQNEAQ. This CDR3 has 15 residues. CDR3 nucleotide sequence: TGTGCCAGCAGCGCCCCTGAGGGGGCGGATAATGAGCAGTTCTTC. As protein: CASSAPEGADNEQFF.

The CDR3 region has the DNA TGTGCCAGCAGCTTCACTCGATCGGCGAGCTCCTATAATTCACCCCTCCACTTT. This gives the protein CASSFTRSASSYNSPLHF. This sequence joins TRBV7-2 and TRBJ1-6; D is unclear. The CDR3 runs 18 residues. Trimming removed 3 bases from V and 0 bases from J, with 15 bases in between. Germline lookup yields CDR1 SGHTA and CDR2 FQGNSA.

The CDR3 DNA reads TGTGCCACCAGCAGGTCCCCGATAACTGAAGCTTTCTTT. The encoded protein is CATSRSPITEAFF. The chain recombines TRBV15 with TRBJ1-1; no firm D call. This CDR3 is built from 13 residues. The V end was cut by 3 bases, the J end by 5 bases, with 10 bases between. Germline CDR1 is LNHNV and CDR2 is YYDKDF (reference sequence).

This clonotype was seen only a few times. The chain links TRBV7-9 to TRBJ1-3; D is unresolved. CDR1 and CDR2 from the germline V gene are SEHNR and FQNEAQ (reference sequence). The V gene lost 5 bases and the J gene lost 0 bases, with 11 bases spanning the gap. This CDR3 region has 15 residues. CDR3 amino acids: CASSPPEGSGNTIYF. The DNA of the CDR3 is TGTGCCAGCAGCCCCCCTGAAGGCTCTGGAAACACCATATATTTT.

The chain combines TRBV24-1 with TRBJ2-1; D unresolved. Trimming took 7 bases from V and 2 from J, leaving 14 bases between them. The CDR3 runs 15 residues. Germline V gene data show CDR1 as KGHDR and CDR2 as SFDVKD. The CDR3 region has the DNA TGTGCCACCAGGGGTACCTTAGACGCCTACAATGAGCAGTTCTTC. This sequence encodes CATRGTLDAYNEQFF.

This clonotype was picked up a small number of times. V gene TRBV20-1 combines with J gene TRBJ2-3, with D possibly TRBD1 on 6 matching bases. Trimming stripped 8 bases from V and 0 bases from J, with 12 bases between. The germline gives CDR1 DFQATT, CDR2 SNEGSKA (reference sequence). The CDR3 runs to 13 residues. The DNA of the CDR3 is TGCAGTCCTTCACAGGGAAGCACAGATACGCAGTATTTT. As protein: CSPSQGSTDTQYF.

This clonotype appeared a few times. The chain has TRBV6-1 and TRBJ1-5; the match to TRBD1 covers 7 bases. CDR1 and CDR2 (germline): MNHNS, SASEGT. V gave up 5 bases and J gave up 1 base; unmatched junction bases: 5. The CDR3 contains 15 residues. The CDR3 region has the DNA TGTGCCAGCAGTCGACAGGGATACAGCAATCAGCCCCAGCATTTT. This encodes CASSRQGYSNQPQHF.

The chain links TRBV20-1 to TRBJ2-3, with 7 bases fitting TRBD2. The CDR3 totals 14 residues. V was clipped by 3 bases and J by 6 bases; unmatched bases: 9. Germline CDR1 DFQATT, CDR2 SNEGSKA (reference sequence). This CDR3 reads CSARTSFGLDTQYF. CDR3 in DNA: TGCAGTGCTAGGACTAGCTTTGGCCTGGATACGCAGTATTTT.

This chain joins TRBV2 and TRBJ2-3; tentative D call: TRBD2 (6 bases). The V and J ends lost 5 bases and 5 bases respectively, with 20 bases between them. Germline lookup yields CDR1 SNHLY and CDR2 FYNNEI. This CDR3 is 16 amino acids long. CDR3 sequence (DNA): TGTGCCAGCAGTAAGGCCGGGGGTCGAAGGGGAGATACGCAGTATTTT. Translation: CASSKAGGRRGDTQYF.

In this sample, this clonotype turned up many times. As DNA, the CDR3 is TGTGCCAGCTTCGGGAATTCACCCCTCCACTTT. This codes for CASFGNSPLHF. This chain uses TRBV2 with TRBJ1-6; D not resolved. Germline V lookup: CDR1 SNHLY, CDR2 FYNNEI. This CDR3 has 11 amino acids. The V gene lost 8 bases and the J gene lost 7 bases, with 6 bases spanning the gap.

This clonotype has only a few counts. The CDR3 sequence: CSARDDLDRGFYGYTF. In DNA, the CDR3 is TGCAGTGCTAGAGATGACCTCGACAGGGGGTTCTATGGCTACACCTTC. V gene TRBV20-1 combines with J gene TRBJ1-2; 9 bases map to TRBD1. The CDR3 is 16 residues long. The V segment lost 0 bases and the J segment 4 bases; nucleotides outside the gene matches: 9. CDR1 and CDR2 from the germline V gene are DFQATT and SNEGSKA (reference sequence).

Comment on this clonotype: At one end, the junction sequence differs from germline, possibly due to a read error. V gene TRBV30 combines with J gene TRBJ2-7; the D gene is possibly TRBD2 (5 bases). CDR1 and CDR2 from the germline V gene are GTSNPN and SVGIG (reference sequence). The CDR3 is 14 amino acids. The CDR3 region has the DNA TGTGCCGGGAGTCCCGGTTCGACCATCTACGAGCAGTACTTC. Its protein is CAGSPGSTIYEQYF.

The chain uses TRBV24-1 and TRBJ2-5, with D possibly matching TRBD1 (5 bases). Looked up from germline, CDR1 is KGHDR and CDR2 is SFDVKD. This CDR3 region has 14 residues. Trimming took off 6 bases at V and 13 bases at J, with 23 bases between the two ends. The CDR3 DNA sequence: TGTGCCACCAGTCTAGGACACGACTCCTACGAGCGGTACTTC. It specifies CATSLGHDSYERYF.

The chain couples TRBV7-9 to TRBJ1-2; D not certain. Germline V CDR1 and CDR2: SEHNR, FQNEAQ (reference sequence). V was clipped by 7 bases and J by 4 bases, with 19 bases between them. The CDR3 has 15 amino acids. CDR3 sequence (DNA): TGTGCCAGCACCAAAAACGCTGTAGGGAGCTATGGCTACACCTTC. This codes for CASTKNAVGSYGYTF.

V gene TRBV18 combines with J gene TRBJ2-5; TRBD2 matches 13 bases. Per germline, CDR1 KGHSH and CDR2 LQKENI. This CDR3 contains 15 residues. After removal of 3 bases from V and 11 bases from J, the junction contained 9 bases not matched to a gene. The CDR3 protein is CASSPGTSGENEQYF. Written as DNA, the CDR3 is TGTGCCAGCTCACCCGGGACTAGCGGGGAGAATGAGCAGTACTTC. Together with reference TRBV18 and TRBJ2-5, the CDR3 gives the full variable domain: NAGVMQNPRHLVRRRGQEARLRCSPMKGHSHVYWYRQLPEEGLKFMVYLQKENIIDESGMPKERFSAEFPKEGPSILRIQQVVRGDSAAYFCASSPGTSGENEQYFGPGTRLLVL.

This clonotype occurred a few times. The V and J genes are TRBV10-3 and TRBJ2-4; 8 bases agree with TRBD1. The J call is in doubt because the DNA end fits TRBJ2-7 better. The CDR3 extends over 14 amino acids. Germline CDR1 reads ENHRY; CDR2 reads SYGVKD. CDR3 DNA: TGTGCCAGTTGGACAGGGCGGGGCGACTACGAGCAGTACTTC. This gives the protein CASWTGRGDYEQYF.

This clonotype was counted only a few times. The chain is built from TRBV10-3 and TRBJ2-5; no definite D call. The CDR3 loop spans 11 amino acids. The V gene lost 3 bases and the J gene lost 3 bases, with 2 bases spanning the gap. The germline gives CDR1 ENHRY, CDR2 SYGVKD. CDR3 bases: TGTGCCATCAGTGATGAAGAGACCCAGTACTTC. It is translated as CAISDEETQYF.

Here the CDR3 reads CASSFPPGRQYF. In DNA form, the CDR3 reads TGTGCCAGCAGTTTCCCCCCAGGAAGACAGTACTTC. This chain uses TRBV28 with TRBJ2-5; D unresolved. The CDR3 sequence is 12 residues long. Germline CDR1 is MDHEN and CDR2 is SYDVKM. V was pared by 3 bases and J by 11 bases, with 13 bases between.

This clonotype was detected once. One end of the junction is discordant with germline, which a read error may explain. J is TRBJ2-3 and V is TRBV2; D perhaps matches TRBD2 (5 bases). The CDR3 is 16 residues long. CDR1 is SNHLY and CDR2 is FYNNEI in the germline V gene. The CDR3 coding sequence is TGTGCCAGCAGTGCACTCGGCAGATCTAGCACGGATACGCAGTATTTT. Translating it yields CASSALGRSSTDTQYF. Looking up the rest from reference TRBV2 and TRBJ2-3 gives the full variable domain: EPEVTQTPSHQVTQMGQEVILRCVPISNHLYFYWYRQILGQKVEFLVSFYNNEISEKSEIFDDQFSVERPDGSNFTLKIRSTKLEDSAMYFCASSALGRSSTDTQYFGPGTRLTVL.